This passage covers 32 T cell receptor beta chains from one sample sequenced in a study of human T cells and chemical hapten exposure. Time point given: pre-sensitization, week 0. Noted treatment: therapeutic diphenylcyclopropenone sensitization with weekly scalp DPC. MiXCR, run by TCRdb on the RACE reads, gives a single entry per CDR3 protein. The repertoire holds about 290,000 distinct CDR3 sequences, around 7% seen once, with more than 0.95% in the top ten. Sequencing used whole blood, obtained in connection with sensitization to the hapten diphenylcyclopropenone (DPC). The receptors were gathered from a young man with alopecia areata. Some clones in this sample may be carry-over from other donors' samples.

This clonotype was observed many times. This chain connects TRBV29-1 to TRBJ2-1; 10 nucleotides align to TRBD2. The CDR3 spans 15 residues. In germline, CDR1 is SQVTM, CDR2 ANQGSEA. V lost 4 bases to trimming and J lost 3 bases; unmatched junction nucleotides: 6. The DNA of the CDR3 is TGCAGCGTTGCTGCTAGCGGGGGCATCTACAATGAGCAGTTCTTC. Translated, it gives CSVAASGGIYNEQFF.

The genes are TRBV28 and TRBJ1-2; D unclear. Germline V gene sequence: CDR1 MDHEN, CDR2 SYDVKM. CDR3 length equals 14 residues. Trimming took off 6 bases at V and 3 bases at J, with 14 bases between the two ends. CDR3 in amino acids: CASSPGGLDYGYTF. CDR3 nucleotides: TGTGCCAGCAGCCCCGGCGGGTTGGACTATGGCTACACCTTC.

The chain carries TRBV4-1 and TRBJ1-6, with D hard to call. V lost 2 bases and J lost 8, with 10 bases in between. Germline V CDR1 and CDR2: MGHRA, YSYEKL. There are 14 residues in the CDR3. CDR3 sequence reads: CASSQFEGYSPLHF. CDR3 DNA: TGCGCCAGCAGCCAATTTGAGGGTTATTCACCCCTCCACTTT.

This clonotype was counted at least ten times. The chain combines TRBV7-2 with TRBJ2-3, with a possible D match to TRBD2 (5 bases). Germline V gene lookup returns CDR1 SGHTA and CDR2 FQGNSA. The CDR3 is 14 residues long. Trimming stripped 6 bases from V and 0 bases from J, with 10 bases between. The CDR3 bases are TGTGCCAGCAGTCTGCGACTAAGCACAGATACGCAGTATTTT. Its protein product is CASSLRLSTDTQYF.

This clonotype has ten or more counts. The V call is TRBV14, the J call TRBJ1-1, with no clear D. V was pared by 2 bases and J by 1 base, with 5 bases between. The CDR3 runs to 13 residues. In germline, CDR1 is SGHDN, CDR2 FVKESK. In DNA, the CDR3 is TGTGCCAGCAGCCAACTGCGGAACACTGAAGCTTTCTTT. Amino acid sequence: CASSQLRNTEAFF.

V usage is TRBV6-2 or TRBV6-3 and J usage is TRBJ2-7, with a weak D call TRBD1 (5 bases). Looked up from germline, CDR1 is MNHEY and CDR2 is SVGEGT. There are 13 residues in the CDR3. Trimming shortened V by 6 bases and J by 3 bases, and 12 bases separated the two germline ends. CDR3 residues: CASSQGFFYEQYF. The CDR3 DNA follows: TGTGCCAGCAGCCAGGGTTTTTTCTACGAGCAGTACTTC.

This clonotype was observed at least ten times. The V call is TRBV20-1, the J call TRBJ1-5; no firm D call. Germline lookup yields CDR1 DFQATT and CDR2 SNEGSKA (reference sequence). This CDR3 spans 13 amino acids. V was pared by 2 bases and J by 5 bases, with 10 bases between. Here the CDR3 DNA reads TGCAGTGCTAGATTCGGGGAGTATCAGCCCCAGCATTTT. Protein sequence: CSARFGEYQPQHF.

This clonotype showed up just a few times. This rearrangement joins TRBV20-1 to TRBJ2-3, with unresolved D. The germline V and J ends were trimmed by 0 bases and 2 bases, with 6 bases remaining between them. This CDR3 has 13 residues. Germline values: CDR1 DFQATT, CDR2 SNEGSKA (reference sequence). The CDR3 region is CSARDQSTDTQYF. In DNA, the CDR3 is TGCAGTGCTAGAGATCAATCCACAGATACGCAGTATTTT.

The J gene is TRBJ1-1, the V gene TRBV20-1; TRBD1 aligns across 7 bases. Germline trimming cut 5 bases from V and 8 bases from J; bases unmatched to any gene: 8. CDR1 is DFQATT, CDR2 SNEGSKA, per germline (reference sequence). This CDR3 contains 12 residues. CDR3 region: CSAYKDRHEAFF. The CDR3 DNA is TGCAGTGCTTACAAGGACAGGCACGAAGCTTTCTTT.

The DNA for the CDR3 is TGCGCCAGCAGCTTTCGATACGAGCAGTACTTC. Its protein is CASSFRYEQYF. The chain couples TRBV5-1 to TRBJ2-7; no reliable D call. The CDR3 is 11 amino acids. Germline loops: CDR1 SGHRS, CDR2 YFSETQ. The V and J ends lost 2 bases and 4 bases respectively, with 4 bases between them.

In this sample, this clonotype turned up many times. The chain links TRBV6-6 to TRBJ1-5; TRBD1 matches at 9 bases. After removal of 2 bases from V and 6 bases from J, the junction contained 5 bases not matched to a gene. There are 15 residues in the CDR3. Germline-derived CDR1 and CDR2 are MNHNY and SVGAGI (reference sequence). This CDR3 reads CASSYPGQGFQPQHF. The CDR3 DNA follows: TGTGCCAGCAGTTACCCGGGACAGGGTTTTCAGCCCCAGCATTTT.

The CDR3 region has the DNA TGTGCCAGCAGTTACTCCGAAGACACCACGCTAAATTTTAACTATGGCTACACCTTC. Its protein is CASSYSEDTTLNFNYGYTF. V and J are TRBV6-6 and TRBJ1-2; D is unresolved. The CDR3 has 19 residues. Germline V lookup: CDR1 MNHNY, CDR2 SVGAGI (reference sequence). Trimming took 0 bases from V and 1 from J, leaving 21 bases between them.

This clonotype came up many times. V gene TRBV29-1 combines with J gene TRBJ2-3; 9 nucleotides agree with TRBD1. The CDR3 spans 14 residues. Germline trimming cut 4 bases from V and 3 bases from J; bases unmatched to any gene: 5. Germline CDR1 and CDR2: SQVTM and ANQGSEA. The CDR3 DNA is TGCAGCGTTGCCGGGACAGGGTCGACAGATACGCAGTATTTT. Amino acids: CSVAGTGSTDTQYF.

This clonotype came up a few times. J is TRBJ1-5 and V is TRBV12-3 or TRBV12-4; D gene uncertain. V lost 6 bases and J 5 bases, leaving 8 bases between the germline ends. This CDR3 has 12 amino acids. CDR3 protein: CASSGRYQPQHF. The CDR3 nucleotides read TGTGCCAGCAGCGGCCGTTATCAGCCCCAGCATTTT.

CDR3 protein: CASSQETAGNTIYF. The CDR3 nucleotides are TGCGCCAGCAGCCAAGAGACAGCCGGAAACACCATATATTTT. The rearrangement uses TRBV4-3 and TRBJ1-3; D is possibly TRBD1 (5 bases). Trimming removed 0 bases at V and 4 bases at J, with 7 bases between. Germline assignment: CDR1 LGHNA and CDR2 YSLEER. This CDR3 has 14 residues.

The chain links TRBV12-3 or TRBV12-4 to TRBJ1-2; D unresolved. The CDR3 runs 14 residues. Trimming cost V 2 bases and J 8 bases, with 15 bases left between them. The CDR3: CASSLSHMIRGYTF. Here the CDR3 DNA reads TGTGCCAGCAGTTTATCCCACATGATTCGGGGCTACACCTTC.

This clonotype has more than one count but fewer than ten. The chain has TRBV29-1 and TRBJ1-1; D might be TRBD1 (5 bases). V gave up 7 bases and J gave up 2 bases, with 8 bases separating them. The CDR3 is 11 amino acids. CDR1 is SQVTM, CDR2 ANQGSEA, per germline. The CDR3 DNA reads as TGCAGCGGAGACAGAAACACTGAAGCTTTCTTT. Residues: CSGDRNTEAFF. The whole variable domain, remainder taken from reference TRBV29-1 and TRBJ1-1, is SAVISQKPSRDICQRGTSLTIQCQVDSQVTMMFWYRQQPGQSLTLIATANQGSEATYESGFVIDKFPISRPNLTFSTLTVSNMSPEDSSIYLCSGDRNTEAFFGQGTRLTVV.

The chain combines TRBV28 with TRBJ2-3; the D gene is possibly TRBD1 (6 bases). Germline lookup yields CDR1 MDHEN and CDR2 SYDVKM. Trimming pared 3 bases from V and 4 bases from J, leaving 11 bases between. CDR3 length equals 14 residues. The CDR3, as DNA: TGTGCCAGCAGTTTGAGGGACACCCCAGATACGCAGTATTTT. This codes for CASSLRDTPDTQYF.

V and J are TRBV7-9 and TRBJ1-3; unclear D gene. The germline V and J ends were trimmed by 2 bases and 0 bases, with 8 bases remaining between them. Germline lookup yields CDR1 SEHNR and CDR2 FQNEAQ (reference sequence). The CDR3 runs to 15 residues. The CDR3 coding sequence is TGTGCCAGCAGCTTAAGGACGGTCTCTGGAAACACCATATATTTT. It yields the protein CASSLRTVSGNTIYF.

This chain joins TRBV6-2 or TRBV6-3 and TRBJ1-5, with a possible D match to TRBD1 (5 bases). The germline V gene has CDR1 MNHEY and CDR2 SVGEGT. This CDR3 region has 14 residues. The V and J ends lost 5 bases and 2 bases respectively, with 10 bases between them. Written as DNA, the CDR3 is TGTGCCAGCAGTCGACAGCGCGGCAATCAGCCCCAGCATTTT. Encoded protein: CASSRQRGNQPQHF.

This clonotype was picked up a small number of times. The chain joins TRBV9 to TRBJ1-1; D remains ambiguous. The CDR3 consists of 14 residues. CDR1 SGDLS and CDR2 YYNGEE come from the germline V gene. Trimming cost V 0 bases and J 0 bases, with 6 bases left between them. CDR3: CASSVVGMNTEAFF. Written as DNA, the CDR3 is TGTGCCAGCAGCGTAGTCGGGATGAACACTGAAGCTTTCTTT.

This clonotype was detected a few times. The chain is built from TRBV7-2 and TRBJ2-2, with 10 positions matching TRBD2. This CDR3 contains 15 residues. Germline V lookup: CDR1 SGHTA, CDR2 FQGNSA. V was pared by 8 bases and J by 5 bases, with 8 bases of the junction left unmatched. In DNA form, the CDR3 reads TGTGCCAGCTATAGCGGGGGGCCGCGGACCGGGGAGCTGTTTTTT. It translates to CASYSGGPRTGELFF.

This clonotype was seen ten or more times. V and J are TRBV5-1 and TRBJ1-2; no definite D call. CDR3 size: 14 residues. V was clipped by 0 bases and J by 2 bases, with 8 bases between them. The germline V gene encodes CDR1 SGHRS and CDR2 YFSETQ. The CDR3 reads CASSLEAANYGYTF. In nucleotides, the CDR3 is TGCGCCAGCAGCTTGGAGGCAGCAAACTATGGCTACACCTTC. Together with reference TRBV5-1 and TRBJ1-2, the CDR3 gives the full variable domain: KAGVTQTPRYLIKTRGQQVTLSCSPISGHRSVSWYQQTPGQGLQFLFEYFSETQRNKGNFPGRFSGRQFSNSRSEMNVSTLELGDSALYLCASSLEAANYGYTFGSGTRLTVV.

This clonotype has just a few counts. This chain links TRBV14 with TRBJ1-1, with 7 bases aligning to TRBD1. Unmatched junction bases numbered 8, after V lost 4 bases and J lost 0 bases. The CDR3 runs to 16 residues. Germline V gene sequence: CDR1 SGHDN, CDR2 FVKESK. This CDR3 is CASSRETGAMNTEAFF. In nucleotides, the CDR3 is TGTGCCAGCAGCCGCGAAACAGGGGCCATGAACACTGAAGCTTTCTTT.

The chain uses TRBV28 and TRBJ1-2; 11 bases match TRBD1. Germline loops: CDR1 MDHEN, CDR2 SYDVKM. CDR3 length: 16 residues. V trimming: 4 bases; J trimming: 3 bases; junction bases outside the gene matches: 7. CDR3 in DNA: TGTGCCAGCAGTTCCTCATGGACAGGGGGCGACTATGGCTACACCTTC. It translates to CASSSSWTGGDYGYTF.

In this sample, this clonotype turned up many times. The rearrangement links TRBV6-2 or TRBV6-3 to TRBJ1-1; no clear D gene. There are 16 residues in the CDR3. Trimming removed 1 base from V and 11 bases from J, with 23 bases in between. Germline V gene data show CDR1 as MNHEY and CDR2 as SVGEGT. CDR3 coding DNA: TGTGCCAGCAGTTACTTAGACCGAGGACTCCAAGTCGGGGCTTTCTTT. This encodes CASSYLDRGLQVGAFF.

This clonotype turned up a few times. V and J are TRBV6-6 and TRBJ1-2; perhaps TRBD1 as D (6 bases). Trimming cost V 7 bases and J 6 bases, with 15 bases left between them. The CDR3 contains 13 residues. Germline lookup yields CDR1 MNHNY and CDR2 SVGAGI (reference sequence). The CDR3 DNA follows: TGTGCCAGCACATACAGGGAAGAGAATGGCTACACCTTC. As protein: CASTYREENGYTF.

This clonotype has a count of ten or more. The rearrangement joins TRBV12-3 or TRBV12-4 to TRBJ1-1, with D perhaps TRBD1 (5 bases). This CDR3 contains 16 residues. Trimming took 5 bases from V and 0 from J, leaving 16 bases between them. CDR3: CASSPDGDPMNTEAFF. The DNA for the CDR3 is TGTGCCAGCAGTCCGGACGGGGACCCTATGAACACTGAAGCTTTCTTT.

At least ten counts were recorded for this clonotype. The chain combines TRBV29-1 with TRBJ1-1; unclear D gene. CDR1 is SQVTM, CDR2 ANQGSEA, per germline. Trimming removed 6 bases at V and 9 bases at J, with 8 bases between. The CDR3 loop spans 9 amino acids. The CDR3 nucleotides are TGCAGCGTCGGACCACAAGCTTTCTTT. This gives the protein CSVGPQAFF. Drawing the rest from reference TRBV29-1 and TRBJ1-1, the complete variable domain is SAVISQKPSRDICQRGTSLTIQCQVDSQVTMMFWYRQQPGQSLTLIATANQGSEATYESGFVIDKFPISRPNLTFSTLTVSNMSPEDSSIYLCSVGPQAFFGQGTRLTVV.

CDR3 nucleotides: TGTGCCAGCAGTTACATACAGATAGAAACCGGGGAGCTGTTTTTT. Translating gives CASSYIQIETGELFF. The chain joins TRBV6-2 or TRBV6-3 to TRBJ2-2; D is uncertain. V was cut by 2 bases and J by 5 bases, with 12 bases left in between. CDR1 and CDR2 (germline): MNHEY, SVGEGT. The CDR3 has 15 amino acids.

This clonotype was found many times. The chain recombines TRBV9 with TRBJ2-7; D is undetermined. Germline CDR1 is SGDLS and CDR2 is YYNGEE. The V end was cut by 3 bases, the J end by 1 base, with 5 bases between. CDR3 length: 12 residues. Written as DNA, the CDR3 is TGTGCCAGCAGCGGAGATTCCTACGAGCAGTACTTC. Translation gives CASSGDSYEQYF.

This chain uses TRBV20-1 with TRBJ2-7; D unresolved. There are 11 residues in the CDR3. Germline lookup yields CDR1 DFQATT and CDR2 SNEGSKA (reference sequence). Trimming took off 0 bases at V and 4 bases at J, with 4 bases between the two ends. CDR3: CSAREGYEQYF. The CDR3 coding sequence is TGCAGTGCTAGAGAGGGGTACGAGCAGTACTTC.